This T cell receptor beta chain was sequenced during a study of beta chain features in type 1 diabetes. This clone turned up a few times. Its target is not known. The study, taken as a whole, reports: Moderately but significantly shorter TCRB CDR3s were found in Type 1 diabetes patients in all four CD4+ subsets.

cDNA synthesis used the whole RNA isolate, giving expressed TCRB sequences. The table came from immunoSEQ multiplex PCR; TCRdb's copy has only in-frame clones and leaves some out. The sample shows about 260,000 clones, 20% to 25% of them seen only once. This receptor was taken from a woman in her thirties with type 1 diabetes. Sample: naive CD4+ T cells from blood.

The CDR3 DNA follows: TGTGCCAGCGCAATAGCGGGCACCGGGGAGCTGTTTTTT. Its protein product is CASAIAGTGELFF. This chain links TRBV7-2 with TRBJ2-2; 7 nucleotides match TRBD2. V lost 8 bases to trimming and J lost 4 bases; unmatched junction nucleotides: 4. The CDR3 spans 13 residues. Per germline, CDR1 SGHTA and CDR2 FQGNSA. Combining the CDR3 with reference TRBV7-2 and TRBJ2-2 gives the whole variable domain GAGVSQSPSNKVTEKGKDVELRCDPISGHTALYWYRQSLGQGLEFLIYFQGNSAPDKSGLPSDRFSAERTGGSVSTLTIQRTQQEDSAVYLCASAIAGTGELFFGEGSRLTVL.